This T cell receptor beta chain stems from a study of cytomegalovirus exposure and HLA in healthy donors. Germline assignment: CDR1 LNHDA and CDR2 SQIVND (reference sequence). J gave up 3 bases and V 1 base, and 6 bases lay outside the gene matches. CDR3 length equals 16 residues. 13 Jbeta primers and 60 Vbeta primers were used for the PCR. Clones were sequenced by immunoSEQ multiplex PCR, and TCRdb holds only the in-frame ones, with some missing. The data contain around 94,000 clones, 83% of them singletons. This chain links TRBV19 with TRBJ1-5; 7 bases are a match to TRBD1. Sequenced material: PBMCs. The TCR originated in a man between 40 and 49 years old in good health and CMV-seronegative. CDR3 residues: CASSIGPGGLNQPQHF. CDR3 bases: TGTGCCAGTAGTATAGGGCCAGGGGGACTCAATCAGCCCCAGCATTTT.